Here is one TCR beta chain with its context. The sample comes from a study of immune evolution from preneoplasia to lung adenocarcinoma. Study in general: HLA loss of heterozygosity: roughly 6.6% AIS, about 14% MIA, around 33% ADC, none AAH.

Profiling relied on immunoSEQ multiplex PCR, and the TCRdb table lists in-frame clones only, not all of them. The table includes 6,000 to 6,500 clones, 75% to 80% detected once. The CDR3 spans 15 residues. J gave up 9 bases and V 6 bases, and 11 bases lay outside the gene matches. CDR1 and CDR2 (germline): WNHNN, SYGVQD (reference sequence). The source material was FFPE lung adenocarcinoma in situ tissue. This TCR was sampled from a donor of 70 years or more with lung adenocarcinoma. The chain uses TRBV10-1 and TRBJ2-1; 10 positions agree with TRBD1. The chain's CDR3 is CASSPAGQGNSEQFF. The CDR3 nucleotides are TGCGCCAGCAGCCCCGCGGGACAGGGGAACAGTGAGCAGTTCTTC.